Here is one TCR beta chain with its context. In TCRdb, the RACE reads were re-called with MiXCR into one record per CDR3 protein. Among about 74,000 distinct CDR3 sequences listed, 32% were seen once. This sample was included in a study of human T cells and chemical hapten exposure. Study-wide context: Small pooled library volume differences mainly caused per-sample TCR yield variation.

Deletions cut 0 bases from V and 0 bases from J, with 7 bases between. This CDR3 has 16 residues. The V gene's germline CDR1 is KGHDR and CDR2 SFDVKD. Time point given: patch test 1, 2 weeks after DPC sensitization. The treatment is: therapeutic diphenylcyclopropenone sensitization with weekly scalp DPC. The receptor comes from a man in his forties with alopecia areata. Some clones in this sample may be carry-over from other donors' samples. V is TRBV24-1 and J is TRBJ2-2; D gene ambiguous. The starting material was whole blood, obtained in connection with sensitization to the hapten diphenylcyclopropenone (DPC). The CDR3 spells CATSDLNSANTGELFF. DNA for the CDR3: TGTGCCACCAGTGATTTGAACAGCGCGAACACCGGGGAGCTGTTTTTT.